A single sample gave rise to the 32 T cell receptor beta chains below, sequenced in a study of OX40 agonist ivuxolimab in advanced cancers. Assay used: immunoSEQ multiplex PCR; TCRdb lists only in-frame clones, some missing. The sample gives some 65,000 clones, about nine tenths of which show up once; just over 2% is in the top ten. Sequences were derived from CD4+ or CD8+ T cells sorted from blood, sampled in a trial of the OX40 agonist ivuxolimab. The receptors were gathered from an adult with an advanced solid tumor such as melanoma, head and neck, liver or kidney cancer.

CDR3 in amino acids: CASSETVGLAGKQFF. CDR3 sequence (DNA): TGTGCCAGCAGTGAAACGGTTGGGCTAGCGGGGAAACAGTTCTTC. J is TRBJ2-1 and V is TRBV6-1; 9 bases map to TRBD2. Germline V CDR1 and CDR2: MNHNS, SASEGT. Trimming took 2 bases from V and 13 from J; bases not matched to a gene: 12. This CDR3 has 15 amino acids.

This rearrangement joins TRBV6-1 to TRBJ2-3; D is perhaps TRBD2 (6 bases). Trimming shortened V by 6 bases and J by 1 base, and 14 bases separated the two germline ends. The CDR3 loop spans 15 amino acids. Germline V lookup: CDR1 MNHNS, CDR2 SASEGT. Here the CDR3 DNA reads TGTGCCAGCAGCACCAGCGGGTTCGGCACAGATACGCAGTATTTT. It yields the protein CASSTSGFGTDTQYF.

V usage is TRBV28 and J usage is TRBJ1-5; tentative D call: TRBD1 (5 bases). The CDR3 has 15 amino acids. V lost 7 bases and J lost 4, with 17 bases in between. Germline V gene data show CDR1 as MDHEN and CDR2 as SYDVKM. CDR3 DNA: TGTGCCAGCATCCTCTCGGGGGGGGGAAATCAGCCCCAGCATTTT. Its translation: CASILSGGGNQPQHF.

V usage is TRBV5-5 and J usage is TRBJ1-4; D is possibly TRBD1 (5 bases). CDR3 length: 14 residues. In germline, CDR1 is SGHKS, CDR2 YYEKEE (reference sequence). The V and J ends lost 5 bases and 8 bases respectively, with 16 bases between them. The CDR3 DNA follows: TGTGCCAGCAGGGGGGACGGATCCGGCGAAAAACTGTTTTTT. It translates to CASRGDGSGEKLFF.

The V gene is TRBV7-9, the J gene TRBJ2-2; D is perhaps TRBD1 (5 bases). V was cut by 5 bases and J by 2 bases, with 9 bases left in between. The CDR3 runs to 14 residues. Germline CDR1 and CDR2: SEHNR and FQNEAQ (reference sequence). Here the CDR3 reads CASSLRTNTGELFF. CDR3 nucleotide sequence: TGTGCCAGCAGCCTAAGGACAAACACCGGGGAGCTGTTTTTT.

V gene TRBV5-1 combines with J gene TRBJ2-1, with D tentatively TRBD2 (5 bases). Deletions cut 0 bases from V and 2 bases from J, with 12 bases between. Germline CDR1 is SGHRS and CDR2 is YFSETQ. The CDR3 extends over 16 amino acids. In DNA, the CDR3 is TGCGCCAGCAGCTTGGTTGGAGGCATGACCTACAATGAGCAGTTCTTC. Amino acid sequence: CASSLVGGMTYNEQFF.

The chain couples TRBV2 to TRBJ2-1; D remains unclear. V was clipped by 3 bases and J by 9 bases, with 12 bases between them. CDR1 is SNHLY, CDR2 FYNNEI, per germline. The CDR3 runs to 13 residues. The DNA of the CDR3 is TGTGCCAGCAGTGAGTACCCCGAGAGTGAGCAGTTCTTC. This codes for CASSEYPESEQFF.

The CDR3: CASSLSGGSGANVLTF. In nucleotides, the CDR3 is TGTGCCAGCAGCTTATCCGGGGGCTCTGGGGCCAACGTCCTGACTTTC. The rearrangement links TRBV11-2 to TRBJ2-6; possible D gene TRBD2, 6 bases. This CDR3 region has 16 residues. Trimming cost V 2 bases and J 0 bases, with 8 bases left between them. In germline, CDR1 is SGHAT, CDR2 FQNNGV.

The V gene is TRBV9, the J gene TRBJ2-7; 9 bases match TRBD1. In germline, CDR1 is SGDLS, CDR2 YYNGEE. There are 17 residues in the CDR3. V lost 0 bases to trimming and J lost 3 bases; unmatched junction nucleotides: 10. The CDR3 loop is CASSVDPQGAMGYEQYF. In DNA form, the CDR3 reads TGTGCCAGCAGCGTAGACCCACAGGGGGCAATGGGCTACGAGCAGTACTTC.

The gene calls are TRBV13 and TRBJ2-2; D gene unclear. The CDR3 has 14 residues. Germline V gene sequence: CDR1 PRHDT, CDR2 FYEKMQ (reference sequence). Trimming cost V 1 base and J 5 bases, with 8 bases left between them. CDR3 protein: CASSLEQWTGELFF. CDR3 DNA: TGTGCCAGCAGCTTAGAACAGTGGACCGGGGAGCTGTTTTTT.

The chain carries TRBV11-2 and TRBJ2-7; D might be TRBD1 or TRBD2, each matching 5 bases. CDR1 is SGHAT and CDR2 is FQNNGV in the germline V gene. Trimming removed 5 bases from V and 3 bases from J, with 11 bases in between. The CDR3 length is 13 residues. The CDR3 sequence: CASSPGTVYEQYF. In DNA form, the CDR3 reads TGTGCCAGCAGCCCCGGGACGGTCTACGAGCAGTACTTC.

This sequence joins TRBV6-6 and TRBJ1-1, with unresolved D. Germline CDR1 reads MNHNY; CDR2 reads SVGAGI (reference sequence). This CDR3 is 11 amino acids long. Trimming pared 6 bases from V and 2 bases from J, leaving 4 bases between. The CDR3 DNA reads as TGTGCCAGCAGCCGAAACACTGAAGCTTTCTTT. The encoded protein is CASSRNTEAFF.

V usage is TRBV28 and J usage is TRBJ2-7; 8 bases are a match to TRBD2. Germline V gene lookup returns CDR1 MDHEN and CDR2 SYDVKM. J lost 6 bases, V lost 7 bases, and 17 bases had no gene match. The CDR3 consists of 16 residues. The CDR3, as DNA: TGTGCCAGCATTGGAAGTGCGCTAGCGGGCTTCCTCGAGCAGTACTTC. As protein: CASIGSALAGFLEQYF.

V and J are TRBV2 and TRBJ2-7; tentatively, D is TRBD2 (5 bases). The CDR3 runs 11 residues. Trimming left V 7 bases short and J 4 bases short, with 8 bases between. Per germline, CDR1 SNHLY and CDR2 FYNNEI. The CDR3, as DNA: TGTGCCAGCAAGAGGGAGTACGAGCAGTACTTC. Translation: CASKREYEQYF.

This chain uses TRBV28 with TRBJ2-3, with D perhaps being TRBD1 or TRBD2 (5 bases each). The CDR3 length is 14 residues. Germline CDR1 MDHEN, CDR2 SYDVKM. The V and J ends lost 7 bases and 5 bases respectively, with 16 bases between them. Here the CDR3 DNA reads TGTGCCAGCACGCCGGTCGGGGCCATAGATACGCAGTATTTT. This codes for CASTPVGAIDTQYF.

The CDR3 region has the DNA TGTGCCAGCAGCCGGACATTCTACACCGGGGAGCTGTTTTTT. Its translation: CASSRTFYTGELFF. This chain joins TRBV7-2 and TRBJ2-2; D possibly corresponds to TRBD1 (5 bases). The CDR3 consists of 14 residues. Trimming stripped 5 bases from V and 3 bases from J, with 10 bases between. The germline gives CDR1 SGHTA, CDR2 FQGNSA.

The rearrangement links TRBV20-1 to TRBJ2-5, with D hard to call. Germline V gene lookup returns CDR1 DFQATT and CDR2 SNEGSKA (reference sequence). The CDR3 has 11 residues. V was cut by 1 base and J by 5 bases, with 5 bases left in between. The CDR3 region is CSARAGETQYF. CDR3 coding DNA: TGCAGTGCTAGAGCTGGGGAGACCCAGTACTTC.

J is TRBJ1-2 and V is TRBV28, with TRBD1 matching over 9 bases. CDR1 is MDHEN and CDR2 is SYDVKM in the germline V gene. After removal of 5 bases from V and 3 bases from J, the junction contained 10 bases not matched to a gene. This CDR3 is built from 16 residues. The CDR3: CASSASPGQGYYGYTF. Written as DNA, the CDR3 is TGTGCCAGCAGTGCCTCTCCGGGACAGGGATACTATGGCTACACCTTC.

The rearrangement joins TRBV7-3 to TRBJ2-5, with unresolved D. CDR3 length: 13 amino acids. Germline V gene data show CDR1 as SGHTA and CDR2 as FQGTGA. V was pared by 2 bases and J by 2 bases, with 6 bases between. CDR3 DNA sequence: TGTGCCAGCAGCTTAGGCTTGCAAGAGACCCAGTACTTC. This sequence encodes CASSLGLQETQYF.

The chain joins TRBV5-1 to TRBJ2-5, with TRBD2 matching 10 bases. CDR1 is SGHRS, CDR2 YFSETQ, per germline. The CDR3 spans 14 residues. Unmatched junction bases numbered 7, after V lost 6 bases and J lost 5 bases. CDR3 protein: CASNQAGGPETQYF. The CDR3 nucleotides are TGCGCCAGCAATCAAGCGGGGGGGCCTGAGACCCAGTACTTC.

This clone has a single count. The chain links TRBV4-2 to TRBJ2-5; TRBD1 is a possible D gene (6 bases). V lost 4 bases to trimming and J lost 1 base, with 10 bases between them. The CDR3 extends over 14 amino acids. Germline V gives CDR1 LGHNA, CDR2 YNFKEQ. CDR3 sequence reads: CASSRTELQETQYF. CDR3 nucleotide sequence: TGTGCCAGCAGCCGGACAGAGCTCCAAGAGACCCAGTACTTC.

The chain carries TRBV2 and TRBJ2-1; 10 positions agree with TRBD2. In germline, CDR1 is SNHLY, CDR2 FYNNEI. Unmatched junction bases numbered 7, after V lost 5 bases and J lost 3 bases. The CDR3 has 16 residues. CDR3 bases: TGTGCCAGCAGTAACCTTGGACTAGCGGTCTACAATGAGCAGTTCTTC. The encoded protein is CASSNLGLAVYNEQFF.

The rearrangement uses TRBV5-4 and TRBJ2-3; 12 positions agree with TRBD2. Germline V gene data show CDR1 as SGHNT and CDR2 as YYREEE (reference sequence). This CDR3 region has 15 residues. Trimming at V came to 1 base and at J to 8 bases, leaving 5 bases not matched to a gene. The CDR3 protein is CASSLKLAGGGTQYF. As DNA, the CDR3 is TGTGCCAGCAGCTTGAAGCTAGCGGGGGGGGGTACGCAGTATTTT.

The rearrangement links TRBV28 to TRBJ1-1; unclear D gene. CDR3 length equals 13 residues. Germline loops: CDR1 MDHEN, CDR2 SYDVKM. The germline V and J ends were trimmed by 3 bases and 7 bases, with 12 bases remaining between them. The CDR3 sequence: CASSLPIVREAFF. CDR3 nucleotides: TGTGCCAGCAGTTTGCCCATAGTCCGTGAAGCTTTCTTT.

J is TRBJ1-2 and V is TRBV28, with TRBD1 matching 7 bases. Unmatched junction bases numbered 13, after V lost 5 bases and J lost 7 bases. Germline CDR1 and CDR2: MDHEN and SYDVKM. The CDR3 contains 15 residues. CDR3 region: CASSTAGTDLAGYTF. DNA for the CDR3: TGTGCCAGCAGTACTGCCGGGACAGACTTGGCTGGCTACACCTTC.

This clone was recorded only once. The chain employs TRBV28 and TRBJ2-1, with D possibly TRBD2 on 5 matching bases. This CDR3 contains 15 residues. The germline V and J ends were trimmed by 6 bases and 0 bases, with 12 bases remaining between them. Germline CDR1 reads MDHEN; CDR2 reads SYDVKM. The CDR3 nucleotides are TGTGCCAGCAGCATGGGTGGGAGCTCCTACAATGAGCAGTTCTTC. It translates to CASSMGGSSYNEQFF.

CDR3 amino acids: CASSLKGGGTEAFF. CDR3 DNA: TGCGCCAGCAGCTTGAAGGGGGGAGGGACTGAAGCTTTCTTT. The chain employs TRBV5-1 and TRBJ1-1; tentative D call: TRBD1 (6 bases). Germline-derived CDR1 and CDR2 are SGHRS and YFSETQ. The CDR3 has 14 residues. With 1 base removed from V and 5 bases from J, the gap between germline ends came to 12 bases.

The genes are TRBV18 and TRBJ1-1; possibly TRBD1 for D (6 bases). Germline V gene sequence: CDR1 KGHSH, CDR2 LQKENI. The CDR3 spans 16 residues. Between the trimmed V and J ends, which lost 0 bases and 0 bases, there was a span of 11 bases. Here the CDR3 reads CASSPPGGGLNTEAFF. The CDR3 DNA reads as TGTGCCAGCTCACCACCGGGGGGGGGCCTGAACACTGAAGCTTTCTTT.

The DNA for the CDR3 is TGTGCCAGTAGTATAATGGTGGGCGAGGCTAACTATGGCTACACCTTC. The encoded protein is CASSIMVGEANYGYTF. The chain has TRBV19 and TRBJ1-2; D unresolved. Germline CDR1 reads LNHDA; CDR2 reads SQIVND (reference sequence). The CDR3 sequence is 16 residues long. The germline V and J ends were trimmed by 2 bases and 0 bases, with 13 bases remaining between them.

This clone was recorded only once. The chain combines TRBV5-6 with TRBJ1-5; D ambiguous. V lost 4 bases and J 2 bases, leaving 13 bases between the germline ends. The length of the CDR3 is 15 residues. Germline loops: CDR1 SGHDT, CDR2 YYEEEE. Here the CDR3 reads CASSQRERGNQPQHF. The CDR3 region has the DNA TGTGCCAGCAGCCAGAGGGAAAGGGGCAATCAGCCCCAGCATTTT.

This clone was observed a single time. The V and J genes are TRBV5-1 and TRBJ2-2, with D possibly being TRBD1 or TRBD2 (5 bases each). The V end lost 5 bases, the J end lost 6 bases, and 11 bases lay between the germline ends. Germline CDR1 reads SGHRS; CDR2 reads YFSETQ. CDR3 size: 13 residues. The CDR3 DNA is TGCGCCAGCAGTAAGGGGAGCCCCGGGGAGCTGTTTTTT. Protein: CASSKGSPGELFF.

This sequence joins TRBV28 and TRBJ2-1; 7 bases align to TRBD2. The CDR3 is made up of 13 amino acids. Trimming removed 4 bases from V and 8 bases from J; junction bases left unmatched: 5. Germline CDR1 and CDR2: MDHEN and SYDVKM. The CDR3 protein is CASSSGGADEQFF. The CDR3 coding sequence is TGTGCCAGCAGTTCGGGGGGAGCCGATGAGCAGTTCTTC.